Each of the 27 T cell receptor beta chains below was sequenced from the same sample in a study of OX40 agonist ivuxolimab in advanced cancers. Repertoires were generated with immunoSEQ multiplex PCR, while TCRdb's copy carries only in-frame clones and drops some. The sample contains approximately 100,000 clones, 80% to 90% of which appear only once. Sequenced here: CD4+ or CD8+ T cells sorted from blood, sampled in a trial of the OX40 agonist ivuxolimab. The receptors were gathered from an adult with an advanced solid tumor such as melanoma, head and neck, liver or kidney cancer.

The chain joins TRBV6-6 to TRBJ1-5; D call uncertain. The CDR3 sequence is 13 residues long. With 2 bases removed from V and 6 bases from J, the gap between germline ends came to 8 bases. CDR1 is MNHNY and CDR2 is SVGAGI in the germline V gene (reference sequence). The CDR3 protein is CASSYQKSQPQHF. CDR3 nucleotides: TGTGCCAGCAGTTACCAGAAATCTCAGCCCCAGCATTTT.

V is TRBV4-1 and J is TRBJ2-3; perhaps TRBD2 as D (6 bases). CDR3 size: 12 residues. V was clipped by 3 bases and J by 5 bases, with 6 bases between them. CDR1 is MGHRA, CDR2 YSYEKL, per germline. Here the CDR3 DNA reads TGCGCCAGCAGCCAGACTAGAGATACGCAGTATTTT. It yields the protein CASSQTRDTQYF.

V usage is TRBV19 and J usage is TRBJ2-7, with 8 bases identical to TRBD1. This CDR3 region has 14 residues. The germline gives CDR1 LNHDA, CDR2 SQIVND (reference sequence). V gave up 2 bases and J gave up 7 bases; unmatched junction bases: 7. The CDR3 coding sequence is TGTGCCAGTAGTATAAGGACAGGGACGAATGAGCAGTACTTC. Amino acid sequence: CASSIRTGTNEQYF.

This clone has just one count. This chain joins TRBV29-1 and TRBJ1-2, with D possibly matching TRBD1 (6 bases). The V and J ends lost 2 bases and 7 bases respectively, with 11 bases between them. Germline V gene data show CDR1 as SQVTM and CDR2 as ANQGSEA. The CDR3 loop spans 12 amino acids. CDR3 loop: CSVELGAGGYTF. In DNA, the CDR3 is TGCAGCGTTGAACTGGGGGCCGGTGGCTACACCTTC.

The rearrangement joins TRBV4-3 to TRBJ1-4, with 9 bases identical to TRBD1. The CDR3 sequence is 14 residues long. Germline V gene lookup returns CDR1 LGHNA and CDR2 YSLEER. The V gene end was trimmed by 5 bases and the J gene end by 7 bases; junction bases not matched to a gene: 5. The DNA of the CDR3 is TGCGCCAGCAGCGCCGGACAGGGGTTTGAAAAACTGTTTTTT. It yields the protein CASSAGQGFEKLFF.

The chain carries TRBV19 and TRBJ2-5, with 7 positions matching TRBD1. Germline values: CDR1 LNHDA, CDR2 SQIVND (reference sequence). CDR3 length: 14 residues. Trimming at V came to 6 bases and at J to 5 bases, leaving 9 bases not matched to a gene. The CDR3, as DNA: TGTGCCAGTAGAGCCTCCGGACAGGTGGAGACCCAGTACTTC. Its protein product is CASRASGQVETQYF.

This clone was seen only a few times. The rearrangement uses TRBV6-1 and TRBJ2-2; 11 bases align to TRBD1. CDR1 MNHNS and CDR2 SASEGT come from the germline V gene. V lost 6 bases, J lost 3 bases, and 3 bases stayed unmatched. This CDR3 has 15 residues. Written as DNA, the CDR3 is TGTGCCAGCAGGGGACAGGGGGGCGACACCGGGGAGCTGTTTTTT. It codes for CASRGQGGDTGELFF.

V and J are TRBV4-3 and TRBJ2-7, with D perhaps matching TRBD1 (5 bases). The germline V and J ends were trimmed by 4 bases and 6 bases, with 19 bases remaining between them. Germline loops: CDR1 LGHNA, CDR2 YSLEER. CDR3 length: 15 residues. The CDR3 DNA sequence: TGCGCCAGCAGCCGAGGACATCTCGAAACGACCGAGCAGTACTTC. This encodes CASSRGHLETTEQYF.

The chain combines TRBV18 with TRBJ2-3; 14 bases align to TRBD2. V dropped 3 bases and J dropped 3; count of bases not matched to a gene: 11. Germline-derived CDR1 and CDR2 are KGHSH and LQKENI. This CDR3 comprises 19 residues. The CDR3 here is CASSPTGTSGGRLTDTQYF. The CDR3 DNA reads TGTGCCAGCTCACCGACCGGGACTAGCGGGGGCCGGTTAACAGATACGCAGTATTTT.

The chain links TRBV7-2 to TRBJ1-2, with 10 bases lining up with TRBD1. The CDR3 extends over 16 amino acids. J gave up 3 bases and V 1 base, and 5 bases lay outside the gene matches. Germline lookup yields CDR1 SGHTA and CDR2 FQGNSA. The CDR3 DNA follows: TGTGCCAGCAGCTTAGTCCCGACAGGGGGCGACTATGGCTACACCTTC. Encoded protein: CASSLVPTGGDYGYTF.

The J gene is TRBJ2-7, the V gene TRBV4-2; D is undetermined. Germline V gives CDR1 LGHNA, CDR2 YNFKEQ. V lost 1 base, J lost 0 bases, and 7 bases lay in between. The CDR3 runs to 14 residues. The CDR3 loop is CASSQVQSSYEQYF. CDR3 DNA: TGTGCCAGCAGCCAAGTGCAAAGCTCCTACGAGCAGTACTTC.

For the CDR3, the DNA is TGCGCCAGCAGCCAAGATCAGCCGGGACAGGGGGCTAGGAGCTCCTACAATGAGCAGTTCTTC. It translates to CASSQDQPGQGARSSYNEQFF. The chain links TRBV4-1 to TRBJ2-1; 12 bases align to TRBD1. Germline CDR1 MGHRA, CDR2 YSYEKL. Trimming took 0 bases from V and 0 from J; bases not matched to a gene: 12. The CDR3 runs to 21 residues.

This chain links TRBV19 with TRBJ1-5, with D possibly being TRBD1 (5 bases). Trimming shortened V by 1 base and J by 3 bases, and 7 bases separated the two germline ends. The CDR3 contains 14 residues. Per germline, CDR1 LNHDA and CDR2 SQIVND (reference sequence). In DNA form, the CDR3 reads TGTGCCAGTAGTATAGGAGGGGACAATCAGCCCCAGCATTTT. Its translation: CASSIGGDNQPQHF.

The chain joins TRBV19 to TRBJ2-2; perhaps TRBD2 as D (6 bases). This CDR3 comprises 12 residues. V dropped 5 bases and J dropped 7 bases, with 8 bases sitting between them. Germline loops: CDR1 LNHDA, CDR2 SQIVND (reference sequence). The CDR3 spells CASSGDFGELFF. CDR3 DNA: TGTGCCAGTAGTGGGGACTTCGGGGAGCTGTTTTTT.

The chain links TRBV6-6 to TRBJ2-7, with unresolved D. Germline V CDR1 and CDR2: MNHNY, SVGAGI (reference sequence). The V end was cut by 0 bases, the J end by 7 bases, with 7 bases between. The CDR3 totals 12 residues. Here the CDR3 DNA reads TGTGCCAGCAGTTACTCGACGAGGGAGCAGTACTTC. Translating it yields CASSYSTREQYF.

The chain carries TRBV10-3 and TRBJ2-2; D is unresolved. The germline V and J ends were trimmed by 3 bases and 6 bases, with 11 bases remaining between them. Germline loops: CDR1 ENHRY, CDR2 SYGVKD. The CDR3 has 14 residues. CDR3 bases: TGTGCCATCAGTGATAAAGCGTTTGCCGGGGAGCTGTTTTTT. It specifies CAISDKAFAGELFF.

The J gene is TRBJ2-7, the V gene TRBV13; 13 nucleotides line up with TRBD2. The CDR3 spans 19 residues. Germline V gene lookup returns CDR1 PRHDT and CDR2 FYEKMQ (reference sequence). V shed 1 base and J 9 bases; nucleotides not matched to a gene: 18. DNA of the CDR3: TGTGCCAGCAGCTTAGCAACCCCCGCACTAGCGGGGGGGCAATTGGGGCAGTACTTC. Translation gives CASSLATPALAGGQLGQYF.

This clone came up a few times. V usage is TRBV6-5 and J usage is TRBJ1-6, with D unresolved. CDR3 length equals 14 residues. Germline values: CDR1 MNHEY, CDR2 SVGAGI. V shed 2 bases and J shed 6 bases, with 8 bases lying between them. Here the CDR3 DNA reads TGTGCCAGCAGTTACAGAGGTTTTAATTCACCCCTCCACTTT. This gives the protein CASSYRGFNSPLHF.

CDR3 DNA sequence: TGTGCCATAAAGCAGGGTCCCCATGAGCAGTTCTTC. This gives the protein CAIKQGPHEQFF. This chain uses TRBV10-3 with TRBJ2-1; a possible D gene is TRBD1 (5 bases). This CDR3 contains 12 residues. V shed 9 bases and J shed 8 bases, with 14 bases lying between them. The V gene's germline CDR1 is ENHRY and CDR2 SYGVKD.

J is TRBJ1-1 and V is TRBV19, with 8 bases that match TRBD1. Germline V gene data show CDR1 as LNHDA and CDR2 as SQIVND (reference sequence). The V segment lost 3 bases and the J segment 3 bases; nucleotides outside the gene matches: 9. This CDR3 is built from 16 residues. CDR3 protein: CASSMIPGQVDTEAFF. The CDR3 coding sequence is TGTGCCAGTAGTATGATTCCGGGACAGGTGGACACTGAAGCTTTCTTT.

This clone was seen more than once but under ten times. This sequence joins TRBV6-5 and TRBJ1-2; D is ambiguous. Germline-derived CDR1 and CDR2 are MNHEY and SVGAGI. V lost 6 bases, J lost 7 bases, and 9 bases lay in between. The CDR3 spans 11 residues. CDR3 sequence (DNA): TGTGCCAGCAGACAGCAAAGTGGCTACACCTTC. Translated, it gives CASRQQSGYTF.

The genes are TRBV27 and TRBJ1-5, with a tentative D call TRBD1 (5 bases). With 4 bases removed from V and 7 bases from J, the gap between germline ends came to 14 bases. The CDR3 runs 14 residues. Germline CDR1 and CDR2: MNHEY and SMNVEV (reference sequence). Written as DNA, the CDR3 is TGTGCCAGCAGTTCCGGAGGGGCAGGGCAGCCCCAGCATTTT. Its protein product is CASSSGGAGQPQHF.

The CDR3 here is CASSSDRISEQYF. The CDR3 DNA reads TGTGCCAGCAGTTCCGACAGGATCAGCGAGCAGTACTTC. The V and J genes are TRBV27 and TRBJ2-7; a possible D gene is TRBD1 (6 bases). The V end lost 4 bases, the J end lost 6 bases, and 13 bases lay between the germline ends. This CDR3 region has 13 residues. Per germline, CDR1 MNHEY and CDR2 SMNVEV (reference sequence).

The chain employs TRBV6-1 and TRBJ2-3; D not certain. The CDR3 spans 14 residues. Deletions cut 7 bases from V and 2 bases from J, with 13 bases between. The germline V gene has CDR1 MNHNS and CDR2 SASEGT. The CDR3 is CASNNPGNTDTQYF. The CDR3, as DNA: TGTGCCAGCAACAACCCGGGTAACACAGATACGCAGTATTTT.

The chain employs TRBV28 and TRBJ1-6, with a possible D match to TRBD1 (5 bases). CDR1 MDHEN and CDR2 SYDVKM come from the germline V gene. The CDR3 runs 15 residues. V was cut by 2 bases and J by 2 bases, with 7 bases left in between. The CDR3 DNA sequence: TGTGCCAGCAGTTTAGCAGGGCCCTATAATTCACCCCTCCACTTT. This encodes CASSLAGPYNSPLHF.

The chain carries TRBV2 and TRBJ1-6, with 9 positions matching TRBD1. The CDR3 has 15 amino acids. Germline V gives CDR1 SNHLY, CDR2 FYNNEI. The junction had 6 bases not matched to a gene; V was cut back by 4 bases and J by 8 bases. The CDR3 DNA follows: TGTGCCAGCAGTGGAGACAGGGGGTGGGATTCACCCCTCCACTTT. Its protein product is CASSGDRGWDSPLHF.

J is TRBJ1-6 and V is TRBV28; 7 bases are shared with TRBD1. V dropped 6 bases and J dropped 7; count of bases not matched to a gene: 6. The CDR3 length is 14 residues. The germline gives CDR1 MDHEN, CDR2 SYDVKM. CDR3 DNA sequence: TGTGCCAGCAGACCCGGGACAGAGAATTCACCCCTCCACTTT. Translation: CASRPGTENSPLHF.